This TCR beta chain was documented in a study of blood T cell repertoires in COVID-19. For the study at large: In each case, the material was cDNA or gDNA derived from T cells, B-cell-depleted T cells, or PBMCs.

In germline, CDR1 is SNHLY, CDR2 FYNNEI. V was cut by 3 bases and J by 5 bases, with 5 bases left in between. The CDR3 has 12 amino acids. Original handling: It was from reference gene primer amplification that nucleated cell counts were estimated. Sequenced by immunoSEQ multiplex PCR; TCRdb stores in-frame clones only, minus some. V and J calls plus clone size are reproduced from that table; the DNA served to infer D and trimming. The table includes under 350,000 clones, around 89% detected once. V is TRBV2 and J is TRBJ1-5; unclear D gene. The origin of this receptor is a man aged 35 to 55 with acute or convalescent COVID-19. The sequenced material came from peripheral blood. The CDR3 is CASSDGDQPQHF. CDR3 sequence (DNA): TGTGCCAGCAGTGATGGAGATCAGCCCCAGCATTTT.